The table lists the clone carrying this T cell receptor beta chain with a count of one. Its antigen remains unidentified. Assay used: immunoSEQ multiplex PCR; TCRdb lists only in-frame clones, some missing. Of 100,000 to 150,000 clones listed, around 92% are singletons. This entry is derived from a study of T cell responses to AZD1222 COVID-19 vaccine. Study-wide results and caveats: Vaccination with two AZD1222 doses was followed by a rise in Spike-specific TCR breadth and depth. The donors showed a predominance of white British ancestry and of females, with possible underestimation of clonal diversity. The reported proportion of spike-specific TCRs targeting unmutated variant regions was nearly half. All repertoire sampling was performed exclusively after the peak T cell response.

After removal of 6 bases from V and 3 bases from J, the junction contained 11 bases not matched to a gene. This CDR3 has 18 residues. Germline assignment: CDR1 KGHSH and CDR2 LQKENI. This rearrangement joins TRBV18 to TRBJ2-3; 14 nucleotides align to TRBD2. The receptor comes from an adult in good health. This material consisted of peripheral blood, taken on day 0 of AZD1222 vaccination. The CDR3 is CASSADPGLAGATDTQYF. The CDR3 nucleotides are TGTGCCAGCTCGGCAGACCCGGGACTAGCGGGAGCGACAGATACGCAGTATTTT.